This T cell receptor (beta chain) was captured by sequencing in a study of human T cells and chemical hapten exposure. Study overall: DPC 0.01% went on the upper back by patch test, with reading at 6 days. General study findings and limits: Sensitizing with DPC caused no change in TCRs above 1 in 1000 frequency.

Time point: pre-sensitization, week 0. Treatment described: therapeutic diphenylcyclopropenone sensitization with weekly scalp DPC. Total RNA came from unfractionated whole blood. In regard to this clonotype: Antigen: not known.

The germline V gene encodes CDR1 SGHRS and CDR2 YFSETQ. The CDR3 consists of 14 residues. J gave up 5 bases and V 4 bases, and 6 bases lay outside the gene matches. The library tagged individual cDNA molecules with unique molecular identifiers. TCRdb processed the RACE reads anew with MiXCR; each CDR3 protein has one entry. Here the sample spans about 34,000 distinct CDR3 sequences, about a tenth being singletons. The TCR sequence derives from a man aged 50 to 59 with alopecia areata. Some clones in this sample may be carry-over from other donors' samples. The chain links TRBV5-1 to TRBJ2-7, with 10 bases fitting TRBD1. The specimen was whole blood, collected in connection with sensitization to the hapten diphenylcyclopropenone (DPC). CDR3: CASSPGQGFDEQYF. The CDR3 nucleotides are TGCGCCAGCAGCCCGGGACAGGGGTTCGACGAGCAGTACTTC.